This T cell receptor (beta chain) was captured in a study of blood T cell repertoires in COVID-19. As for the study in general: COVID-19 samples collected from the United States, Italy and Spain covered acute and convalescent phases. T cells, B-cell-depleted T cells, or PBMCs provided the cDNA or gDNA that served as material.

Repertoires were generated with immunoSEQ multiplex PCR, while TCRdb's copy carries only in-frame clones and drops some. The sample lists 100,000 or so clones; less than 85% were seen once. The CDR3 extends over 17 amino acids. Deletions cut 3 bases from V and 4 bases from J, with 19 bases between. CDR1 MDHEN and CDR2 SYDVKM come from the germline V gene. Input material: peripheral blood. This receptor was identified in a man between 65 and 80 years old with active or convalescent COVID-19. This sequence joins TRBV28 and TRBJ1-5; D call uncertain. CDR3 coding DNA: TGTGCCAGCAGTTTGCAGGCGGGCATCGGAGGGAATCAGCCCCAGCATTTT. Amino acid sequence: CASSLQAGIGGNQPQHF.